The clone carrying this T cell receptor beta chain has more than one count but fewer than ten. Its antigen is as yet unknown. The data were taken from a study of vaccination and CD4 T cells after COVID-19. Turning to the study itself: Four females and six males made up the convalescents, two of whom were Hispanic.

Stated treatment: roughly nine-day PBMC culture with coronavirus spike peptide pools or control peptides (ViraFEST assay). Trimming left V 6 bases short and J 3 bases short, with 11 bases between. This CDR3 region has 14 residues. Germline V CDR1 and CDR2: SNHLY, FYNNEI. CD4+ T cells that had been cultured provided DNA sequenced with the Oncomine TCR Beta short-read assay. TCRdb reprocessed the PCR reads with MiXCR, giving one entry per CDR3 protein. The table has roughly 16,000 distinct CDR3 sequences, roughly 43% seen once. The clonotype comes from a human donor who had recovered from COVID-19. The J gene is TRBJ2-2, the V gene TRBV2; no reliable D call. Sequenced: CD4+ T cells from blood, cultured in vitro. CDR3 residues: CASRVLTDTGELFF. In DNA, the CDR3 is TGTGCCAGCAGGGTCCTAACAGACACCGGGGAGCTGTTTTTT.